This TCR beta chain was sequenced during a study of blood T cells in healthy people across ages. Germline V lookup: CDR1 SNHLY, CDR2 FYNNEI. The V and J ends lost 7 bases and 1 base respectively, with 11 bases between them. This CDR3 is 14 amino acids long. This clonotype appeared many times. Then a second PCR, running about 6 to 11 cycles, was carried out with a sample-barcoded 5' primer and a J-beta primer mix. TCRdb re-called the 5' RACE reads with MiXCR, one entry per CDR3 protein. The sample consists of about 650,000 distinct CDR3 sequences, about a third of them appearing once. The sample was blood. The receptor was derived from a woman of 80 years or more in good health. The chain combines TRBV2 with TRBJ2-1; the D gene is possibly TRBD1 (5 bases). CDR3 loop: CASKIDRSYNEQFF. CDR3 nucleotides: TGTGCCAGCAAGATAGACAGATCCTACAATGAGCAGTTCTTC.